This entry concerns a single T cell receptor (beta chain). This entry is derived from a study of response to subunit inactivated influenza vaccine. Each CDR3 protein gets one entry after TCRdb re-called the RT-PCR reads with MiXCR. The sample holds about half a million distinct CDR3 sequences, less than 30% seen once. Trimming stripped 0 bases from V and 0 bases from J, with 11 bases between. Germline V gene data show CDR1 as DFQATT and CDR2 as SNEGSKA (reference sequence). The CDR3 covers 16 residues. V gene TRBV20-1 combines with J gene TRBJ2-2; tentative D call: TRBD2 (6 bases). The source was CD4+ T cells sorted from PBMCs, collected 4 to 6 days after vaccination. The TCR originated in a man aged 50 or older who received an inactivated influenza vaccine. The CDR3 nucleotides read TGCAGTGCTAGAGATCTTCTAGCGCCGAACACCGGGGAGCTGTTTTTT. Amino acid sequence: CSARDLLAPNTGELFF.